A selection of T cell receptor beta chains follows, all from one sample in a study of beta chain features in type 1 diabetes. This table comes from immunoSEQ multiplex PCR, and its TCRdb copy is limited to in-frame clones, with some not included. The repertoire holds fewer than 900,000 clones, roughly a sixth seen once, with 0.02% to 0.025% in the top ten. Source material: naive CD4+ T cells from blood. The source is a woman under 30 in good health. CDR3s include the opening cysteine and the closing phenylalanine or tryptophan. Each record gives: CDR3 length, V gene, J gene, D gene, clone size, CDR3 protein, CDR3 DNA. D genes are given only for firm matches. Rows give clone size only sometimes, using once, few, many, or a class for an expanded clone.

length: 15; V: TRBV7-9; J: TRBJ2-3; D: NA; size: NA; CDR3: CASSLDGFSTDTQYF; DNA: TGTGCCAGCAGCTTGGACGGATTCTCCACAGATACGCAGTATTTT
length: 17; V: TRBV2; J: TRBJ2-6; D: NA; size: NA; CDR3: CASTLVRVRSGANVLTF; DNA: TGTGCCAGCACATTAGTCAGGGTCCGCTCTGGGGCCAACGTCCTGACTTTC
length: 17; V: TRBV21-1; J: TRBJ2-3; D: NA; size: NA; CDR3: CASGDPSGRALIDTQYF; DNA: TGTGCCAGCGGCGATCCTAGCGGGAGGGCCCTCATAGATACGCAGTATTTT
length: 13; V: TRBV4-3; J: TRBJ2-1; D: NA; size: NA; CDR3: CASRRTGDNEQFF; DNA: TGCGCCAGCAGACGCACAGGAGACAATGAGCAGTTCTTC
length: 15; V: TRBV10-2; J: TRBJ2-7; D: TRBD2; size: NA; CDR3: CASSESLAGVYEQYF; DNA: TGCGCCAGCAGTGAGTCCTTAGCGGGAGTCTACGAGCAGTACTTC
length: 16; V: TRBV25-1; J: TRBJ1-5; D: NA; size: NA; CDR3: CASSDGGRGIGQPQHF; DNA: TGTGCCAGCAGTGATGGGGGCAGGGGAATCGGTCAGCCCCAGCATTTT
length: 12; V: TRBV28; J: TRBJ2-5; D: NA; size: NA; CDR3: CASSLGWETQYF; DNA: TGTGCCAGCAGTTTGGGCTGGGAGACCCAGTACTTC
length: 14; V: TRBV28; J: TRBJ1-1; D: NA; size: NA; CDR3: CASCIGQLNTEAFF; DNA: TGTGCCAGCTGTATCGGACAGTTGAACACTGAAGCTTTCTTT
length: 14; V: TRBV9; J: TRBJ2-2; D: NA; size: few; CDR3: CASSPALNTGELFF; DNA: TGTGCCAGCAGCCCAGCTCTAAACACCGGGGAGCTGTTTTTT
length: 14; V: TRBV10-3; J: TRBJ2-7; D: TRBD2; size: NA; CDR3: CAISGLAGHYEQYF; DNA: TGTGCCATCAGCGGACTAGCGGGGCACTACGAGCAGTACTTC
length: 17; V: TRBV23-1; J: TRBJ2-4; D: TRBD2; size: few; CDR3: CASSQDGSGKPKNIQYF; DNA: TGCGCCAGCAGTCAAGATGGTAGCGGGAAGCCCAAAAACATTCAGTACTTC
length: 13; V: TRBV10-3; J: TRBJ2-7; D: NA; size: NA; CDR3: CAISEWEAYEQYF; DNA: TGTGCCATCAGTGAATGGGAGGCCTACGAGCAGTACTTC
length: 13; V: TRBV11-3; J: TRBJ2-3; D: NA; size: NA; CDR3: CASSLLETDTQYF; DNA: TGTGCCAGCAGCTTACTAGAAACAGATACGCAGTATTTT
length: 14; V: TRBV4-3; J: TRBJ2-3; D: NA; size: few; CDR3: CASSRDVLTDTQYF; DNA: TGCGCCAGCAGCCGCGACGTTCTCACAGATACGCAGTATTTT
length: 16; V: TRBV5-1; J: TRBJ2-3; D: NA; size: few; CDR3: CASSLATRVEADTQYF; DNA: TGCGCCAGCAGCTTGGCCACAAGGGTGGAAGCAGATACGCAGTATTTT
length: 13; V: TRBV7-9; J: TRBJ2-3; D: TRBD1; size: NA; CDR3: CASGQGVSDTQYF; DNA: TGTGCCAGCGGACAGGGAGTCTCAGATACGCAGTATTTT
length: 15; V: TRBV5-4; J: TRBJ2-7; D: TRBD1; size: NA; CDR3: CASSKGTVFAYEQYF; DNA: TGTGCCAGCAGCAAGGGGACAGTGTTTGCCTACGAGCAGTACTTC
length: 16; V: TRBV19; J: TRBJ2-2; D: TRBD2; size: NA; CDR3: CASRSGLAGSTGELFF; DNA: TGTGCCAGTAGATCCGGACTAGCGGGATCCACCGGGGAGCTGTTTTTT
length: 14; V: TRBV7-2; J: TRBJ2-2; D: TRBD2; size: few; CDR3: CAVRLAGRPGELFF; DNA: TGTGCCGTAAGACTAGCGGGAAGACCCGGGGAGCTGTTTTTT
length: 17; V: TRBV7-8; J: TRBJ1-5; D: NA; size: NA; CDR3: CASSLVGAGQINQPQHF; DNA: TGTGCCAGCAGCTTAGTGGGGGCAGGGCAGATTAATCAGCCCCAGCATTTT
length: 15; V: TRBV2; J: TRBJ2-2; D: TRBD2; size: NA; CDR3: CASIAGTSNTGELFF; DNA: TGTGCCAGCATCGCAGGGACTAGTAACACCGGGGAGCTGTTTTTT
length: 17; V: TRBV18; J: TRBJ1-4; D: NA; size: NA; CDR3: CASSPQYRAAPNEKLFF; DNA: TGTGCCAGCTCACCACAGTATCGGGCGGCACCTAATGAAAAACTGTTTTTT
length: 16; V: TRBV25-1; J: TRBJ2-6; D: NA; size: few; CDR3: CASSDPLLSGANVLTF; DNA: TGTGCCAGCAGTGACCCACTCTTATCTGGGGCCAACGTCCTGACTTTC
length: 12; V: TRBV18; J: TRBJ2-3; D: NA; size: few; CDR3: CASSDGTDTQYF; DNA: TGTGCCAGCTCGGACGGCACAGATACGCAGTATTTT
length: 15; V: TRBV2; J: TRBJ2-1; D: NA; size: NA; CDR3: CASSAGKASYNEQFF; DNA: TGTGCCAGCAGTGCAGGGAAAGCCTCCTACAATGAGCAGTTCTTC